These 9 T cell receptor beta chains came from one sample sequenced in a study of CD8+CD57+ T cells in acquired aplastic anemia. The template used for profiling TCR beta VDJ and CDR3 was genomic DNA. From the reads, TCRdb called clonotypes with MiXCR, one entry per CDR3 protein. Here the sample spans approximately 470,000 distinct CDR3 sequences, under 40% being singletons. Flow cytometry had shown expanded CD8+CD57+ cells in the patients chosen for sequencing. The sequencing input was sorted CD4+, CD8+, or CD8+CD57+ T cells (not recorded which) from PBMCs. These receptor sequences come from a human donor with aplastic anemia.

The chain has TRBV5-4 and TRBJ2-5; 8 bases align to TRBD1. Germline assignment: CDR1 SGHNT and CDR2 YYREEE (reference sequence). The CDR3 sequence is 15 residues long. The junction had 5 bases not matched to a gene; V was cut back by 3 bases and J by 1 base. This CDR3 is CASSWAGTGQETQYF. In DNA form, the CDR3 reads TGTGCCAGCAGCTGGGCCGGGACAGGCCAAGAGACCCAGTACTTC. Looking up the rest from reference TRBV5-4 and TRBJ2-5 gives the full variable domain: ETGVTQSPTHLIKTRGQQVTLRCSSQSGHNTVSWYQQALGQGPQFIFQYYREEENGRGNFPPRFSGLQFPNYSSELNVNALELDDSALYLCASSWAGTGQETQYFGPGTRLLVL.

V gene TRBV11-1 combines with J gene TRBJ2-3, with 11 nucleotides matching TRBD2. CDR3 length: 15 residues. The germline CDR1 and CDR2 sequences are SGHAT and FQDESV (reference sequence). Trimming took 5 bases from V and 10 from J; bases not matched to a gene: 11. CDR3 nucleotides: TGTGCCAGCAGCCGTGGGACTAGCGGTGAGAATGCGCAGTATTTT. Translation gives CASSRGTSGENAQYF.

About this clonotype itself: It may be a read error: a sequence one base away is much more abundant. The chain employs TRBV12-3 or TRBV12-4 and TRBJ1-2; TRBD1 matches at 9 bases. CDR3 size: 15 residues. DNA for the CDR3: TGTGCCAGCGGTTTCACAACAGGGGGCCCTTATGGCTACACCTTC. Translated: CASGFTTGGPYGYTF.

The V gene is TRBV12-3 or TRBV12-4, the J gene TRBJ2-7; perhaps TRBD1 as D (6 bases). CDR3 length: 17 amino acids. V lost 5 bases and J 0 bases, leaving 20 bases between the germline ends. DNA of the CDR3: TGTGCCAGCAGTGGGGACGGACAGCGCCAATCCTCCTACGAGCAGTACTTC. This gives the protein CASSGDGQRQSSYEQYF.

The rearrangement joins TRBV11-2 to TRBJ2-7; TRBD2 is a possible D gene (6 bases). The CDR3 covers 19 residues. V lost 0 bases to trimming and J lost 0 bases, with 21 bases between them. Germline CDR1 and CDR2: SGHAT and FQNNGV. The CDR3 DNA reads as TGTGCCAGCAGCTTAGATTGGTCTGTGGGCGGGGTAAGCTCCTACGAGCAGTACTTC. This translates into CASSLDWSVGGVSSYEQYF.

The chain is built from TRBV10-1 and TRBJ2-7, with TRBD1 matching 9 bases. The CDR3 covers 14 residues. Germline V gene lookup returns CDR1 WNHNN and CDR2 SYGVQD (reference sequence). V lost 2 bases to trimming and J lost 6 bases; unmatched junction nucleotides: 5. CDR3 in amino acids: CASSETGTGTEQYF. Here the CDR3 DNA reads TGCGCCAGCAGTGAGACCGGGACAGGGACCGAGCAGTACTTC.

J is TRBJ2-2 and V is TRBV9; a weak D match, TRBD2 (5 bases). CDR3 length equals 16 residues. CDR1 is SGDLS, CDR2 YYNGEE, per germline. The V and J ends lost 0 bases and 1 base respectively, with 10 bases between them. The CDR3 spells CASSVVTGKNTGELFF. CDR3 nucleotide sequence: TGTGCCAGCAGCGTAGTTACGGGAAAGAACACCGGGGAGCTGTTTTTT.

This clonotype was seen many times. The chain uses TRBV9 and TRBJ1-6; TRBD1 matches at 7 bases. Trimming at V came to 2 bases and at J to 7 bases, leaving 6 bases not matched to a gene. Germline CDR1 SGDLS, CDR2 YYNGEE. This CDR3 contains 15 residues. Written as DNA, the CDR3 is TGTGCCAGCAGCGTCTCGGGACAGACGAATTCACCCCTCCACTTT. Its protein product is CASSVSGQTNSPLHF.

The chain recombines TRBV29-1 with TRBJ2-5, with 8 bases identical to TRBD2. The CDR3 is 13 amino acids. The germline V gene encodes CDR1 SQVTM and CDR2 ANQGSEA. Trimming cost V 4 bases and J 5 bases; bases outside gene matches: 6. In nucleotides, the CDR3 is TGCAGCGTTGTGAGCGGGGGAACCGAGACCCAGTACTTC. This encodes CSVVSGGTETQYF.